Listed below are T cell receptor beta chains from one sample, sequenced in a study of blood T cell repertoires in COVID-19. Profiling relied on immunoSEQ multiplex PCR, and the TCRdb table lists in-frame clones only, not all of them. The sample gives approximately 250,000 clones, roughly 85% of which show up once; 3.5% to 5.5% is in the top ten. The sample comprised peripheral blood. Source of these receptors: a man aged 60 to 75 who had recovered from COVID-19. Both conserved end residues are part of each CDR3. Each record gives: D gene, J gene, V gene, CDR3 protein, CDR3 DNA. D genes are given only for firm matches.

D: NA; J: TRBJ1-4; V: TRBV6-6; CDR3: CASSLPGRGEKLFF; DNA: TGTGCCAGCAGCTTACCCGGCCGAGGGGAAAAACTGTTTTTT
D: NA; J: TRBJ1-6; V: TRBV6-1; CDR3: CASSERYNSPLHF; DNA: TGTGCCAGCAGTGAACGGTATAATTCACCCCTCCACTTT
D: TRBD2; J: TRBJ2-1; V: TRBV6-2/TRBV6-3; CDR3: CASSLGLAGGLLSYNEQFF; DNA: TGTGCCAGCAGCCTCGGACTAGCGGGGGGTCTTCTCTCCTACAATGAGCAGTTCTTC
D: TRBD2; J: TRBJ2-2; V: TRBV4-2; CDR3: CASSQGTSTGELFF; DNA: TGTGCCAGCAGCCAAGGGACTAGCACCGGGGAGCTGTTTTTT
D: TRBD1; J: TRBJ1-6; V: TRBV19; CDR3: CASSIQGADNSPLHF; DNA: TGTGCCAGTAGTATACAGGGGGCTGATAATTCACCCCTCCACTTT
D: NA; J: TRBJ2-1; V: TRBV10-3; CDR3: CAISDHNNEQFF; DNA: TGTGCCATCAGTGACCACAACAATGAGCAGTTCTTC
D: NA; J: TRBJ1-5; V: TRBV28; CDR3: CASSLGGASNQPQHF; DNA: TGTGCCAGCAGTTTAGGAGGGGCTAGCAATCAGCCCCAGCATTTT
D: TRBD2; J: TRBJ2-2; V: TRBV11-1; CDR3: CASSHTSGGATGELFF; DNA: TGTGCCAGCAGCCACACTAGCGGGGGGGCCACCGGGGAGCTGTTTTTT
D: TRBD1; J: TRBJ1-2; V: TRBV24-1; CDR3: CATSDPQGALGYTF; DNA: TGTGCCACCAGTGACCCACAGGGGGCGCTCGGCTACACCTTC
D: NA; J: TRBJ1-1; V: TRBV11-2; CDR3: CASSSNGQMNTEAFF; DNA: TGTGCCAGCAGCTCTAACGGACAGATGAACACTGAAGCTTTCTTT
D: NA; J: TRBJ2-3; V: TRBV7-9; CDR3: CASSLYGSGVADTQYF; DNA: TGTGCCAGCAGCTTATATGGGTCAGGGGTGGCAGATACGCAGTATTTT